These 3 T cell receptor beta chains share one sample of origin, sequenced in a study of PD-1 blockade in mismatch repair-deficient tumors. Indicated time point: roughly 11-day in vitro stimulation with candidate neoantigen peptide 5. Their specific antigens are unknown. The repertoire was sequenced with immunoSEQ multiplex PCR; TCRdb's copy has only in-frame clones and lacks some. The sample consists of fewer than 16,000 clones, more than 80% of them appearing once. Sample: cells cultured in vitro, taken from a patient treated with pembrolizumab. The receptor set was obtained from an adult with mismatch repair-deficient cancer.

The chain couples TRBV30 to TRBJ1-2, with D possibly TRBD1 on 5 matching bases. The CDR3 has 15 residues. Looked up from germline, CDR1 is GTSNPN and CDR2 is SVGIG (reference sequence). V shed 3 bases and J shed 0 bases, with 14 bases lying between them. The CDR3 DNA is TGTGCCTGGAGGAGGGGTGGGGATCCTAACTATGGCTACACCTTC. It yields the protein CAWRRGGDPNYGYTF.

This chain joins TRBV6-1 and TRBJ1-2; D gene unclear. V was shortened by 0 bases and J by 0 bases, with 8 bases between the two germline ends. CDR1 and CDR2 (germline): MNHNS, SASEGT. CDR3 size: 15 residues. The CDR3 nucleotides are TGTGCCAGCAGTGAAGCGCTCGGAACTAACTATGGCTACACCTTC. Protein: CASSEALGTNYGYTF.

The chain links TRBV11-2 to TRBJ2-3; 7 bases map to TRBD2. V was pared by 3 bases and J by 6 bases, with 12 bases of the junction left unmatched. The CDR3 runs 16 residues. Germline assignment: CDR1 SGHAT and CDR2 FQNNGV. Here the CDR3 reads CASSFGTGGRRDTQYF. In DNA form, the CDR3 reads TGTGCCAGCAGCTTCGGGACGGGCGGGAGACGGGATACGCAGTATTTT.